A selection of T cell receptor beta chains follows, all from one sample in a study of early T cells in non-severe SARS-CoV-2 infection. TCRdb re-analysed the 5' RACE reads in MiXCR, keeping a single row per CDR3 protein. The sample lists some 110,000 distinct CDR3 sequences, under 15% occurring once. The sample taken for sequencing was whole blood. The receptors were gathered from an adult who was a healthcare worker with PCR-confirmed SARS-CoV-2 infection or an uninfected control (not recorded which). CDR3s include the opening cysteine and the closing phenylalanine or tryptophan. Fields, in order: V gene, clone size, D gene, J gene, CDR3 protein, CDR3 DNA. The D gene is left open where the match is weak. Some rows mark clone size as missing; the rest say once, few, many or name a class of expanded clone.

V: TRBV3-1; size: -; D: TRBD1; J: TRBJ1-5; CDR3: CASSQGGQGGQPQHF; DNA: TGTGCCAGCAGCCAAGGGGGACAGGGCGGTCAGCCCCAGCATTTT
V: TRBV7-8; size: -; D: -; J: TRBJ2-7; CDR3: CASSGRRISYEQYF; DNA: TGTGCCAGCTCAGGACGACGAATTTCCTACGAGCAGTACTTC
V: TRBV12-5; size: -; D: -; J: TRBJ1-1; CDR3: CASGLPPSEAFF; DNA: TGTGCTAGTGGTTTGCCCCCATCTGAAGCTTTCTTT
V: TRBV5-6; size: -; D: -; J: TRBJ1-1; CDR3: CASSPRWGRAGSNTEAFF; DNA: TGTGCCAGCAGCCCACGGTGGGGTAGAGCAGGGTCGAACACTGAAGCTTTCTTT
V: TRBV3-1; size: -; D: -; J: TRBJ2-4; CDR3: CASSPLALQGAKNIQYF; DNA: TGTGCCAGCAGCCCGCTAGCGCTGCAAGGAGCCAAAAACATTCAGTACTTC
V: TRBV7-9; size: few; D: -; J: TRBJ2-3; CDR3: CASSLRNTDTQYF; DNA: TGTGCCAGCAGCCTTCGAAACACAGATACGCAGTATTTT
V: TRBV24-1; size: -; D: TRBD1; J: TRBJ2-1; CDR3: CATGRDSNEQFF; DNA: TGTGCCACCGGCCGGGACAGCAATGAGCAGTTCTTC
V: TRBV20-1; size: -; D: TRBD2; J: TRBJ2-3; CDR3: CSARLAGNTDTQYF; DNA: TGCAGTGCTAGACTAGCGGGGAACACAGATACGCAGTATTTT
V: TRBV5-5; size: -; D: TRBD1; J: TRBJ1-6; CDR3: CASSFRPQGAGDSPLHF; DNA: TGTGCCAGCAGCTTCCGCCCCCAGGGGGCTGGGGATTCACCCCTCCACTTT
V: TRBV30; size: -; D: -; J: TRBJ2-6; CDR3: CAVHSGANVLTF; DNA: TGTGCGGTCCACTCTGGGGCCAACGTCCTGACTTTC
V: TRBV29-1; size: few; D: -; J: TRBJ2-2; CDR3: CSVGLKSRTGELFF; DNA: TGCAGCGTAGGACTCAAGAGTCGGACCGGGGAGCTGTTTTTT
V: TRBV7-3; size: few; D: -; J: TRBJ2-3; CDR3: CASSFGAGGADTQYF; DNA: TGTGCCAGCAGCTTCGGGGCCGGGGGAGCAGATACGCAGTATTTT
V: TRBV4-1; size: few; D: -; J: TRBJ2-5; CDR3: CASSQEGGRSETQYF; DNA: TGCGCCAGCAGCCAAGAGGGGGGCCGATCAGAGACCCAGTACTTC
V: TRBV20-1; size: -; D: -; J: TRBJ1-1; CDR3: CSASWNTEAFF; DNA: TGCAGTGCTAGTTGGAACACTGAAGCTTTCTTT
V: TRBV20-1; size: many; D: TRBD1; J: TRBJ2-2; CDR3: CSARVSGQGTTGELFF; DNA: TGCAGTGCTAGAGTCTCGGGACAGGGGACCACCGGGGAGCTGTTTTTT
V: TRBV5-3; size: -; D: -; J: TRBJ2-5; CDR3: CARSLGAARLETQYF; DNA: TGTGCCAGAAGCTTGGGGGCGGCCCGGCTAGAGACCCAGTACTTC
V: TRBV30; size: few; D: -; J: TRBJ1-4; CDR3: CAWMIAGAMDEKLFF; DNA: TGTGCCTGGATGATAGCGGGAGCGATGGATGAAAAACTGTTTTTT
V: TRBV20-1; size: -; D: -; J: TRBJ1-1; CDR3: CSARDPIRNTEAFF; DNA: TGCAGTGCTAGAGATCCCATAAGGAACACTGAAGCTTTCTTT
V: TRBV19; size: -; D: TRBD2; J: TRBJ2-1; CDR3: CASSSRLAGGISYNEQFF; DNA: TGTGCCAGTAGTAGTCGGCTAGCGGGAGGTATCTCCTACAATGAGCAGTTCTTC
V: TRBV6-1; size: few; D: TRBD1; J: TRBJ2-3; CDR3: CASSKDRHTQYF; DNA: TGTGCCAGCAGTAAGGACAGGCATACGCAGTATTTT
V: TRBV6-2/TRBV6-3; size: few; D: TRBD2; J: TRBJ2-4; CDR3: CASSSAAGGRNIQYF; DNA: TGTGCCAGCAGTTCCGCAGCGGGGGGCAGGAACATTCAGTACTTC
V: TRBV20-1; size: few; D: -; J: TRBJ2-3; CDR3: CSAWGAMSSDTQYF; DNA: TGCAGCGCCTGGGGGGCAATGAGTTCAGATACGCAGTATTTT